These T cell receptor beta chains were read from a single sample in a study of shared clonotypes between healthy human individuals. Sequencing used immunoSEQ multiplex PCR; TCRdb keeps in-frame clones, though not all of them. The sample has around 1,000,000 clones, 60% to 80% seen once. Sequencing was done on a sample of memory CD4+ T cells from PBMCs. The receptor set was obtained from a man between 18 and 35 years old in good health. Some clones in this sample may be carry-over from other donors' samples. Each CDR3 is given with its conserved first and last residue. The D gene is left open where the match is weak. Only part of the rows carry a size: once, few, many, or a class if the clone is expanded.

CASAWQSSNQPQHF	TGTGCCAGCGCGTGGCAAAGTAGCAATCAGCCCCAGCATTTT	TRBJ1-5	.	.	TRBV7-8
CAVAQGARETQYF	TGTGCGGTAGCACAGGGGGCTCGAGAGACCCAGTACTTC	TRBJ2-5	TRBD1	.	TRBV6-1
CASSPPPGGGNTEAFF	TGTGCCAGCAGCCCACCACCGGGCGGGGGGAACACTGAAGCTTTCTTT	TRBJ1-1	.	.	TRBV28
CASYPRGHIGAEAFF	TGTGCCAGCTATCCCAGGGGGCATATCGGGGCTGAAGCTTTCTTT	TRBJ1-1	TRBD1	few	TRBV7-9
CASSQDQGLAGGPGSYEQYF	TGCGCCAGCAGCCAAGACCAAGGACTAGCGGGAGGGCCGGGCTCCTACGAGCAGTACTTC	TRBJ2-7	TRBD2	.	TRBV4-1
CASSLVDRFSYNEQFF	TGTGCCAGCAGCTTGGTGGATCGATTCTCCTACAATGAGCAGTTCTTC	TRBJ2-1	.	.	TRBV5-6
CASSLFTGGSSYNEQFF	TGTGCCAGCAGTTTATTTACGGGAGGGAGCTCCTACAATGAGCAGTTCTTC	TRBJ2-1	TRBD2	.	TRBV28
CASSFTGTNTEAFF	TGTGCCAGCAGTTTTACCGGGACGAACACTGAAGCTTTCTTT	TRBJ1-1	.	.	TRBV27
CSAGESEKLFF	TGCAGTGCCGGGGAGAGTGAAAAACTGTTTTTT	TRBJ1-4	.	.	TRBV20-1
CASSIGGVRETQYF	TGTGCCAGTAGTATAGGCGGGGTGCGGGAGACCCAGTACTTC	TRBJ2-5	.	many	TRBV19
CASSTGLAGTDTQYF	TGTGCCAGCAGTACGGGACTAGCGGGCACAGATACGCAGTATTTT	TRBJ2-3	TRBD2	once	TRBV2
CASSSLDRGNEQYF	TGTGCCAGCAGCTCCTTGGACAGGGGGAACGAGCAGTACTTC	TRBJ2-7	TRBD1	.	TRBV5-4
CASRAGTVGDTQYF	TGTGCCAGCAGGGCCGGGACCGTGGGGGATACGCAGTATTTT	TRBJ2-3	.	few	TRBV6-5